The present TCR beta chain was sequenced within a study of beta chain features in type 1 diabetes. Expressed TCRB transcripts were sequenced because the isolated RNA had all been reverse transcribed beforehand. Sequencing used immunoSEQ multiplex PCR; TCRdb keeps in-frame clones, though not all of them. Here the sample spans 640,000 or so clones, over 12% being singletons. Populations obtained by sorting all exceeded 95% purity. Regarding the study as a whole: Shortening of TCRB CDR3s, moderate but significant, appeared in all four CD4+ subsets of Type 1 diabetes patients. cDNA-based sequencing might over-represent cells highly expressing TCR. PCR might favor shorter templates, but any such skew would affect patients and controls equally.

This clone has only a few counts. Antigen: not known. The clonotype originates from a young man with type 1 diabetes. Sequencing was carried out using naive CD4+ T cells from blood.

CDR3: CASSSLRSVGSYNEQFF. CDR3 coding DNA: TGTGCCAGCAGCTCCTTGCGTAGTGTCGGGTCCTACAATGAGCAGTTCTTC. This chain connects TRBV7-3 to TRBJ2-1; D is ambiguous. V was pared by 4 bases and J by 1 base, with 17 bases between. This CDR3 spans 17 amino acids. The germline CDR1 and CDR2 sequences are SGHTA and FQGTGA.